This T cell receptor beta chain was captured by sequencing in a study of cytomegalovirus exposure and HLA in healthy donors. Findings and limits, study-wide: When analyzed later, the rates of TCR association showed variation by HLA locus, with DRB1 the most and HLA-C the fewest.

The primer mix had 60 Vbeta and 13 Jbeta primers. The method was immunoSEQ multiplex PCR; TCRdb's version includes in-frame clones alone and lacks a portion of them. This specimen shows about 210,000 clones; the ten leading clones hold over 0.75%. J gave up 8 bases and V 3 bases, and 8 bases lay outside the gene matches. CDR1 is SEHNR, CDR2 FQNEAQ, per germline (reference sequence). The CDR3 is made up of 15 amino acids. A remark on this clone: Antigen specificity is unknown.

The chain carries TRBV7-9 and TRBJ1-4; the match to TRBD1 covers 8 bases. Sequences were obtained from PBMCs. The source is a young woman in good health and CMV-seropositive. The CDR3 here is CASSLNRGGGEKLFF. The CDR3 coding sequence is TGTGCCAGCAGCTTGAACAGGGGGGGAGGCGAAAAACTGTTTTTT.